Listed here is a single T cell receptor beta chain. Assay: immunoSEQ multiplex PCR; the TCRdb copy retains only in-frame clones and omits some. The repertoire includes some 530,000 clones, around 85% of them detected once, and approximately 8.3% sits in the top ten. This record belongs to a study of blood T cell repertoires in COVID-19. Study information: The analysed material was cDNA or gDNA that came from T cells, B-cell-depleted T cells, or PBMCs.

Germline lookup yields CDR1 MNHEY and CDR2 SVGAGI. V was clipped by 7 bases and J by 4 bases, with 14 bases between them. This CDR3 has 13 residues. Sequencing was performed on PBMCs or T cells enriched from blood (not recorded which). This sequence was found in an older woman who had recovered from COVID-19. This chain joins TRBV6-5 and TRBJ2-7; D perhaps matches TRBD2 (6 bases). CDR3 bases: TGTGCCAGCAAACTAGCCCCAAAGTACGAGCAGTACTTC. Its translation is CASKLAPKYEQYF.